The following is a T cell receptor beta chain sequence with its context. The antigen is undetermined. Treatment here: approximately nine-day PBMC culture with coronavirus spike peptide pools or control peptides (ViraFEST assay). ViraFEST used peptide pools to expand antigen-specific T cells and subsequently sequenced their TCRs. IL-2 at 10 IU/ml and peptide pools at roughly 10 ug/ml were added to PBMCs cultured at roughly 2 million per well. This entry comes from a study of vaccination and CD4 T cells after COVID-19. About the research overall: SARS-CoV-2, HCoV-NL63, HCoV-OC43 and HCoV-229E supplied the overlapping spike peptides used to stimulate cells. The study's findings and limits: Nearly all convalescent vaccine-specific clones, 304 of 307, recognized only SARS-CoV-2 spike.

With the Oncomine TCR Beta short-read assay, DNA from cultured CD4+ T cells was sequenced. MiXCR was run by TCRdb on the PCR reads, yielding one entry per CDR3 protein. The repertoire includes over 11,000 distinct CDR3 sequences, 20% to 25% of them detected once, and roughly a sixth sits in the top ten. After removal of 2 bases from V and 5 bases from J, the junction contained 7 bases not matched to a gene. In germline, CDR1 is SGHRS, CDR2 YFSETQ. The CDR3 sequence is 15 residues long. The sequence was obtained from a human donor who had recovered from COVID-19. The sample here was CD4+ T cells from blood, cultured in vitro, taken after SARS-CoV-2 vaccination. The V and J genes are TRBV5-1 and TRBJ2-4; the match to TRBD2 covers 7 bases. The CDR3 loop is CASSFLSGRENIQYF. CDR3 DNA: TGCGCCAGCAGCTTCCTTTCGGGGAGGGAAAACATTCAGTACTTC.